One and the same sample provided the 3 T cell receptor beta chains below, sequenced in a study of CD4 and CD8 cells across lung adenocarcinoma regions. TCRdb reprocessed the PCR reads with MiXCR, giving one entry per CDR3 protein. The data show over 6,000 distinct CDR3 sequences, roughly 56% seen once. What was sequenced was CD4+ T cells from the center of a lung tumor. The receptors originated from a female donor with lung adenocarcinoma. The CD4 and CD8 labels of this study may be unreliable.

V usage is TRBV6-1 and J usage is TRBJ2-5; the match to TRBD2 covers 11 bases. CDR3 length equals 13 residues. The germline V gene encodes CDR1 MNHNS and CDR2 SASEGT. J was trimmed by 12 bases and V by 0 bases; bases with no gene match: 3. The CDR3 spells CASSEAELAGEYF. The CDR3 region has the DNA TGTGCCAGCAGTGAAGCTGAACTAGCGGGAGAGTACTTC.

Remarks on this clonotype: Because the CDR3's place on the DNA is in doubt, the DNA is left out and the CDR3 is given as listed by TCRdb. The rearrangement uses TRBV6-1 and TRBJ2-3; the table's D call TRBD1 went unverified against the DNA. The CDR3 extends over 16 residues, inclusive of both ends. Germline V gives CDR1 MNHNS, CDR2 SASEGT. The CDR3 here is CASRSSQQVGTGTLYF.

The chain couples TRBV7-6 to TRBJ2-1; D possibly corresponds to TRBD1 (8 bases). The CDR3 length is 20 residues. Germline CDR1 is SGHVS and CDR2 is FNYEAQ. V lost 5 bases, J lost 7 bases, and 33 bases lay in between. As DNA, the CDR3 is TGTGCCAGCAGCCGACAGGGGCTTGGGGCTAGCGGCTTCCTCTCGAATGAGCAGTTCTTC. Protein product: CASSRQGLGASGFLSNEQFF.